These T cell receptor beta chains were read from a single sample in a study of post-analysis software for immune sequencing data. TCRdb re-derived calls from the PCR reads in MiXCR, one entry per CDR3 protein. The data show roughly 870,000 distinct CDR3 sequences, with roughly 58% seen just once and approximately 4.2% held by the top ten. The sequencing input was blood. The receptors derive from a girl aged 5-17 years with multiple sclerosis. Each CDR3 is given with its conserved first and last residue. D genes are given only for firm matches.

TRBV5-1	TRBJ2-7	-	CASSLRDVDEQYF
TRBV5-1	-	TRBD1	CASSLGQGFVETQYF
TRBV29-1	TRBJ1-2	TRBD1	CSVDVDREDGYTF
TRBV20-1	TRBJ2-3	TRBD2	CSARPLYTSGSSGTDTRYF
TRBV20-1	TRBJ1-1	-	CSAREGHTNTEAFF
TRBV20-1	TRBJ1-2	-	CSARDRGLDGYTF
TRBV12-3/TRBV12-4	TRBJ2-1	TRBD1	CASRFGGQGNVNEQFF
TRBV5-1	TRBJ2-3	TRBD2	CASSSEAGASTDTQYF
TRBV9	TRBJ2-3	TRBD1	CASSVSDRASTDTQYF
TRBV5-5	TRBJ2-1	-	CASSLGGVARGQFF
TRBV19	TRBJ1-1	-	CASSIGQVNTEAFF
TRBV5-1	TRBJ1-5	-	CASSLGGVRDQPQHF
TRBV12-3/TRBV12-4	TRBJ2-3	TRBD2	CASSPGTSGRGNLGTDTQYF
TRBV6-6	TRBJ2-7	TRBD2	CASAGGTYEQYF
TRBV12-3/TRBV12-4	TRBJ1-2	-	CASTLSDYGYTF
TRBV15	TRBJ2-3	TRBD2	CATSRDRREPLDTQYF
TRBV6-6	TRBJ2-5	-	CASSYEGMETQYF
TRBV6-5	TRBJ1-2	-	CASRGLGANYGYTF
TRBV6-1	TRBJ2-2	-	CASSGRLVPGERFF
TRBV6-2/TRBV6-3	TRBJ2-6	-	CASSYNRERTAGANVLTF
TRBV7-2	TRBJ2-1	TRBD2	CASSRTSGGSNEQFF
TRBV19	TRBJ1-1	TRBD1	CASLVGDRGRSPAEAFF
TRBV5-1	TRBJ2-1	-	CASSLGGIRDEQFF
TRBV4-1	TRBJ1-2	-	CASSQDGGDYGYTF
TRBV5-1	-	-	CASSLLRGNEQYF
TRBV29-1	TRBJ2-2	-	CSVGTANTGELFF
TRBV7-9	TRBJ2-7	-	CASSLAGRGVSGASYEQYF
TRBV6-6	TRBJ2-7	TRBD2	CASTLSAGAYEQYF
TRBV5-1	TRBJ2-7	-	CASSLAAGISYEQYF
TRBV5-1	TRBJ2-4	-	CASSSGRGNKNIQYF
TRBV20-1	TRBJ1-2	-	CSASYSTNYGYTF
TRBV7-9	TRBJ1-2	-	CASSSGQFDGYTF
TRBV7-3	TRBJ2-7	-	CASSALGSGDEQYF
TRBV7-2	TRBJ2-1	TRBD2	CANSRPGGSHYNEQFF
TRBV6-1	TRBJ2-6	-	CASSGTVASGANVLTF
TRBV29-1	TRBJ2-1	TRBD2	CSVGRLAESSYNEQFF
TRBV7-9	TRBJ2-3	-	CASSLGSSGATPDTQYF
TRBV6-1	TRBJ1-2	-	CASSRDRTYGYTF
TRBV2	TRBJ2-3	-	CASSDRGYGTQYF
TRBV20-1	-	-	CSAEPSGDGNYEQYF
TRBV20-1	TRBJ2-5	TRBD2	CSALAGTSGRKDSETQYF
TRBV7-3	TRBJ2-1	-	CASSLQGTNYNEQFF
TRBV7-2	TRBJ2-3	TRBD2	CASSLAAGGLTDTQYF
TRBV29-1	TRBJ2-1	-	CSIGSGEQFF
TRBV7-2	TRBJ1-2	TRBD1	CASSRQGVDYGYTF
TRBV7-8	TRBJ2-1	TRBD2	CASSLIAISGGVGEQFF
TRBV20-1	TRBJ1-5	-	CSASATGRGGNQPQHF